Listed below are T cell receptor beta chains from one sample, sequenced in a study of blood T cell repertoires in COVID-19. TCRdb's table, derived via immunoSEQ multiplex PCR, lists solely in-frame clones and lacks some. The repertoire holds a few hundred thousand clones, with around 88% as singletons. Specimen: PBMCs or T cells enriched from blood (not recorded which). The receptors shown here come from a woman aged 40 to 55 with acute COVID-19. Each CDR3 is given with its conserved first and last residue. Each record gives: CDR3 length, D gene, clone size, V gene, J gene, CDR3 DNA, CDR3 protein. A D gene is named only where the DNA matches it firmly. Some rows mark clone size as missing; the rest say once, few, many or name a class of expanded clone.

>13|-|-|TRBV10-3|TRBJ2-1
TGTGCCATCAGTGAGAGCAAGGACCGTGAGGGGTTCTTC
CAISESKDREGFF
>13|-|-|TRBV30|TRBJ2-3
TGTGCCTGGAGTATCAACACGGAGGATACGCAGTATTTT
CAWSINTEDTQYF
>19|-|-|TRBV18|TRBJ1-2
TGTGCCAGCTCACCTCCGGGGAGGCAATTCCGGAGAACTAACTATGGCTACACCTTC
CASSPPGRQFRRTNYGYTF
>12|-|-|TRBV27|TRBJ1-1
TGTGCCAGCAGTTCCCTGGCGGGGGAAGCTTTCTTT
CASSSLAGEAFF
>17|TRBD1|-|TRBV6-4|TRBJ1-5
TGTGCCAGCCTACCGGGACAGGGGGGGAGTGGTAATCAGCCCCAGCATTTT
CASLPGQGGSGNQPQHF
>14|TRBD2|-|TRBV19|TRBJ2-5
TGTGCCAGCAGAGTAGCGGGAAACCAAGAGACCCAGTACTTC
CASRVAGNQETQYF
>13|-|-|TRBV19|TRBJ1-6
TGTGCCAGTAGTATCGGGTCGGATTCACCCCTCCACTTT
CASSIGSDSPLHF
>15|TRBD1|-|TRBV29-1|TRBJ1-1
TGCAGCGCAGCGGGGGGACAGGGGATGAACACTGAAGCTTTCTTT
CSAAGGQGMNTEAFF
>14|TRBD1|-|TRBV5-5|TRBJ1-2
TGTGCCAGCAGCTTGGAGACAGGGCCCTATGGCTACACCTTC
CASSLETGPYGYTF
>13|TRBD1|-|TRBV10-1|TRBJ2-7
TGCGCCAGCAGTTCGACAGGGGCGGGCGAGCAGTACTTC
CASSSTGAGEQYF
>16|-|-|TRBV28|TRBJ1-3
TGTGCCAGCCGCCACCCGGGGGGATTCTCTGGAAACACCATATATTTT
CASRHPGGFSGNTIYF
>14|-|-|TRBV27|TRBJ1-5
TGTGCCAGCAGATCTGACACCCGGCATCAGCCCCAGCATTTT
CASRSDTRHQPQHF
>13|TRBD1|-|TRBV24-1|TRBJ1-1
TGTGCTACCCGGGACAGACCGAACACTGAAGCTTTCTTT
CATRDRPNTEAFF
>16|TRBD2|-|TRBV5-1|TRBJ2-2
TGCGCCAGCAGCCAGGGAGTAGCGGGAGTTACCGGGGAGCTGTTTTTT
CASSQGVAGVTGELFF
>16|-|-|TRBV11-3|TRBJ2-1
TGTGCCAGCAGCTTAGAGTTGGGGGGCTCCTACAATGAGCAGTTCTTC
CASSLELGGSYNEQFF
>14|-|-|TRBV19|TRBJ2-7
TGTGCCAGTAGTTTTGACAGCAAGACCTACGAGCAGTACTTC
CASSFDSKTYEQYF
>14|TRBD1|-|TRBV18|TRBJ1-5
TGTGCCAGCTCACCACGGACAGGGAATCAGCCCCAGCATTTT
CASSPRTGNQPQHF
>14|TRBD1|-|TRBV30|TRBJ2-1
TGTGCCTGGAGTGTCGGGACAGCGTTGGATGAGCAGTTCTTC
CAWSVGTALDEQFF
>15|TRBD2|-|TRBV5-1|TRBJ2-3
TGCGCCAGCAGCCTAGCGGGAGGGAGCACAGATACGCAGTATTTT
CASSLAGGSTDTQYF
>15|TRBD1|-|TRBV7-9|TRBJ1-3
TGTGCCAGCGGATCGGACAGGTACTCTGGAAACACCATATATTTT
CASGSDRYSGNTIYF
>17|TRBD2|few|TRBV5-1|TRBJ2-7
TGCGCCAGCAGCTTGAGTCAGGGTAGCGGGAACGTGGACGAGCAGTACTTC
CASSLSQGSGNVDEQYF
>15|TRBD1|-|TRBV11-2|TRBJ1-2
TGTGCCAGCAGCTTAAACCTCGACAGGGGACGCGGCTACACCTTC
CASSLNLDRGRGYTF
>11|-|-|TRBV19|TRBJ2-3
TGTGCCAGTAGTGACTTTGGTACGCAGTATTTT
CASSDFGTQYF
>14|-|-|TRBV13|TRBJ2-1
TGTGCCAGCAGCCAAGTGGGACTCTCCCATGAGCAGTTCTTC
CASSQVGLSHEQFF
>17|-|-|TRBV4-3|TRBJ2-3
TGCGCCAGCAGCCAAGGGGCAGGGGAGCCTAGCACAGATACGCAGTATTTT
CASSQGAGEPSTDTQYF
>12|-|-|TRBV25-1|TRBJ1-6
TGTGCCAGCAGTGAATCTGGCTCACCCCTCCACTTT
CASSESGSPLHF
>20|TRBD2|-|TRBV27|TRBJ2-3
TGTGCCAGCAGTTTGACTTGGGGTAGATATGGACTAGCGGCAGTAGATACGCAGTATTTT
CASSLTWGRYGLAAVDTQYF
>16|TRBD2|-|TRBV9|TRBJ2-3
TGTGCCAGCAGTCCTGGGACTAGCGGGGGCACAGATACGCAGTATTTT
CASSPGTSGGTDTQYF
>12|TRBD1|-|TRBV11-2|TRBJ1-1
TGTGCCAGCTACGACAGGGGCACTGAAGCTTTCTTT
CASYDRGTEAFF
>16|TRBD2|-|TRBV7-7|TRBJ2-2
TGTGCTAGCAGCTTATCGTCAGCGGGAAACACCGGGGAGCTGTTTTTT
CASSLSSAGNTGELFF
>14|-|-|TRBV13|TRBJ2-7
TGTGCCAGCAGCTCCCGGGGGAGCTCCTACGAGCAGTACTTC
CASSSRGSSYEQYF
>15|TRBD2|once|TRBV4-3|TRBJ2-1
TGCGCCAGCAGCCAACCTAGCGGAGGGTACAATGAGCAGTTCTTC
CASSQPSGGYNEQFF
>15|TRBD1|once|TRBV19|TRBJ1-3
TGTGCCAGTAGTAATACCGGGACAGGGGCGGACACCATATATTTT
CASSNTGTGADTIYF